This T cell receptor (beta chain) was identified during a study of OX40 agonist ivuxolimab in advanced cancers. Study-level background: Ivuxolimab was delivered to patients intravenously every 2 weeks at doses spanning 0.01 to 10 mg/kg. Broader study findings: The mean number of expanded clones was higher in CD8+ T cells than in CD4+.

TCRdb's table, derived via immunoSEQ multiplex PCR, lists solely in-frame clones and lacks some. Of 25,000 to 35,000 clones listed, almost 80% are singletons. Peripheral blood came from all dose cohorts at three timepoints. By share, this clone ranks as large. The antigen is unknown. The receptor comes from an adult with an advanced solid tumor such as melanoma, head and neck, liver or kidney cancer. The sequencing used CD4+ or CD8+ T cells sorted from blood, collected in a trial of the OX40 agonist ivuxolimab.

Written as DNA, the CDR3 is TGTGCCAGCAGCTTGACGCCAGGCCGCTATGGCTACACCTTC. Its protein product is CASSLTPGRYGYTF. The genes are TRBV7-2 and TRBJ1-2; D gene ambiguous. V lost 3 bases to trimming and J lost 4 bases, with 12 bases between them. Germline loops: CDR1 SGHTA, CDR2 FQGNSA. The CDR3 is 14 residues long. Using reference TRBV7-2 and TRBJ1-2 for the parts outside the CDR3, the full variable domain is GAGVSQSPSNKVTEKGKDVELRCDPISGHTALYWYRQSLGQGLEFLIYFQGNSAPDKSGLPSDRFSAERTGGSVSTLTIQRTQQEDSAVYLCASSLTPGRYGYTFGSGTRLTVV.